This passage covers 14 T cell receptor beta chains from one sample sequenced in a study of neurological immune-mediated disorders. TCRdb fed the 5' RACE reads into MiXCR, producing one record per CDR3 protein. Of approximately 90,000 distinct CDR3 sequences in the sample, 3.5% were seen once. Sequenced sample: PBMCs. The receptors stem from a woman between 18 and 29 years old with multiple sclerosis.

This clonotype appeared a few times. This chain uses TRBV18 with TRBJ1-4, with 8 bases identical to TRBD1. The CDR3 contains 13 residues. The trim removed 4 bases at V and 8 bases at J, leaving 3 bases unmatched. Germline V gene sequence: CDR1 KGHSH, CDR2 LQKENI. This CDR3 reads CASSLGTGEKLFF. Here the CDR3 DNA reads TGTGCCAGCTCACTAGGGACAGGAGAAAAACTGTTTTTT.

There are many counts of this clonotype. The CDR3 spells CASRMDSLNTEAFF. The CDR3 DNA sequence: TGTGCCAGCAGAATGGACAGCTTGAACACTGAAGCTTTCTTT. This chain joins TRBV3-1 and TRBJ1-1; possible D gene TRBD1, 6 bases. With 6 bases removed from V and 0 bases from J, the gap between germline ends came to 11 bases. Germline V gene sequence: CDR1 LGHDT, CDR2 YNNKEL (reference sequence). The CDR3 has 14 residues. Complete variable domain (other parts from reference TRBV3-1 and TRBJ1-1): DTAVSQTPKYLVTQMGNDKSIKCEQNLGHDTMYWYKQDSKKFLKIMFSYNNKELIINETVPNRFSPKSPDKAHLNLHINSLELGDSAVYFCASRMDSLNTEAFFGQGTRLTVV.

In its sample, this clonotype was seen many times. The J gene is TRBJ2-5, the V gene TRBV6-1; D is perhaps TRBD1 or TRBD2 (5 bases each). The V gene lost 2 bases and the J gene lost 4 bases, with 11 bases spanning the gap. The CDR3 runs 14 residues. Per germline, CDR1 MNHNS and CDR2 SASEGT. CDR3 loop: CASSESPGTETQYF. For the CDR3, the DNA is TGTGCCAGCAGTGAATCCCCAGGGACAGAGACCCAGTACTTC.

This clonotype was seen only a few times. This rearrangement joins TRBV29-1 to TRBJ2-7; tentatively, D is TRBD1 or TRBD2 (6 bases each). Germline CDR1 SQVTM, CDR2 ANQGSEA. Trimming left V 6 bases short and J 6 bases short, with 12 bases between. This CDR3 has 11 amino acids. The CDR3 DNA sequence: TGCAGCGTGGGGGCCGGGGGCGAGCAGTACTTC. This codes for CSVGAGGEQYF.

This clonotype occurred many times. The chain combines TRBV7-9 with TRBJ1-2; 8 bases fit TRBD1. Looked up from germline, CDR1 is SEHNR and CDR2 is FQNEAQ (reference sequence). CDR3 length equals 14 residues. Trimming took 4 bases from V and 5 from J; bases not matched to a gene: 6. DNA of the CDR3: TGTGCCAGCAGCTCGCCACAGGGGGAGTATGGCTACACCTTC. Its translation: CASSSPQGEYGYTF.

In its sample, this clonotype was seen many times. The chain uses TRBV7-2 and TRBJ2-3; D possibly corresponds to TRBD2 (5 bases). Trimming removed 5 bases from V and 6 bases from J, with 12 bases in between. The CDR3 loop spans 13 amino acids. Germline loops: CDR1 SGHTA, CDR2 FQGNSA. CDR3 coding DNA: TGTGCCAGCAGCGCGCGGAGGCTGGATACGCAGTATTTT. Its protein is CASSARRLDTQYF.

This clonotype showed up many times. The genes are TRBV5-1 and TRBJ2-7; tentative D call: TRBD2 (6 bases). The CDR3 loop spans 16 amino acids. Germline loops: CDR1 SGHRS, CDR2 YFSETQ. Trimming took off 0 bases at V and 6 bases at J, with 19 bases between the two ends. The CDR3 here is CASSLAFSGRRSEQYF. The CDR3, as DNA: TGCGCCAGCAGCTTGGCATTTTCAGGGAGGCGATCCGAGCAGTACTTC.

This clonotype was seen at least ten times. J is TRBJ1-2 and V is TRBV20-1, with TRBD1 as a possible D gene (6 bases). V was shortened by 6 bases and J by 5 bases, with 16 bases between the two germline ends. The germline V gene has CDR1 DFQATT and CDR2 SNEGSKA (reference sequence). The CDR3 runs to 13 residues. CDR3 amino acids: CSAPSGGGYGYTF. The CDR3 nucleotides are TGCAGTGCGCCCTCGGGGGGCGGTTATGGCTACACCTTC.

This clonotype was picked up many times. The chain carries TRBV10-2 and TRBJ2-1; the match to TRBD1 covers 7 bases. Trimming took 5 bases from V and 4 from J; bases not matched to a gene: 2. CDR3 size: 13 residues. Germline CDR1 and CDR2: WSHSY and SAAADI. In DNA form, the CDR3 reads TGCGCCAGCAGTTCGACAGGGTACAATGAGCAGTTCTTC. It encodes CASSSTGYNEQFF.

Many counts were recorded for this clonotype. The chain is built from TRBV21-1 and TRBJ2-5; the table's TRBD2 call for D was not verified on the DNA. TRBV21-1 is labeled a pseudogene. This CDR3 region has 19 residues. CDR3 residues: CASSIGPSPGIGPEETQYF. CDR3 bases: TGTGCCAGCAGTATTGGCCCAAGTCCGGGGATCGGTCCCGAAGAGACCCAGTACTTC.

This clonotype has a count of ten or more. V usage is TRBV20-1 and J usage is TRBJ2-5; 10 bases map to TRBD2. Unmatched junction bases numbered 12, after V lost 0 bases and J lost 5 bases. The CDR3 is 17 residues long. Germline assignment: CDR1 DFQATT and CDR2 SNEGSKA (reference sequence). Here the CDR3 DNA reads TGCAGTGCTAGAGATCTCGATAGCGGGGGGCCTTGGGAGACCCAGTACTTC. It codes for CSARDLDSGGPWETQYF.

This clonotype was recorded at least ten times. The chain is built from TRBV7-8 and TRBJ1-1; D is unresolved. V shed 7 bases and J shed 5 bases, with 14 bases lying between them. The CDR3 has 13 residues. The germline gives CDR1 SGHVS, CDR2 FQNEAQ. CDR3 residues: CASTEGGRTEAFF. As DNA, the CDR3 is TGTGCCAGCACCGAGGGAGGTCGAACTGAAGCTTTCTTT. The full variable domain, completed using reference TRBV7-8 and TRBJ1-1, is GAGVSQSPRYKVAKRGQDVALRCDPISGHVSLFWYQQALGQGPEFLTYFQNEAQLDKSGLPSDRFFAERPEGSVSTLKIQRTQQEDSAVYLCASTEGGRTEAFFGQGTRLTVV.

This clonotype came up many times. The CDR3 reads CASSLIAGGSYNEQFF. CDR3 nucleotides: TGCGCCAGCAGCCTAATAGCGGGAGGGTCCTACAATGAGCAGTTCTTC. This chain connects TRBV5-1 to TRBJ2-1, with 11 positions matching TRBD2. V was clipped by 4 bases and J by 1 base; unmatched bases: 4. The CDR3 sequence is 16 residues long. Germline V CDR1 and CDR2: SGHRS, YFSETQ.

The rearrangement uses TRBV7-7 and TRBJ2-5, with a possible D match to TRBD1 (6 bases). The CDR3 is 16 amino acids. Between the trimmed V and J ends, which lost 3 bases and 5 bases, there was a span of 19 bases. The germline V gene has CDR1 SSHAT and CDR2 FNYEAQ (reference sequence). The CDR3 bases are TGTGCCAGCAGCTTGTCTCCTCGTGACAGGATGGAGACCCAGTACTTC. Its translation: CASSLSPRDRMETQYF.